The following is a T cell receptor (beta chain) sequence with its context. Its antigen is not identified. This entry comes from a study of graft-versus-host responses after intestinal transplantation. The table came from immunoSEQ multiplex PCR; TCRdb's copy has only in-frame clones and leaves some out. The sample holds tens of thousands of clones, approximately 94% seen once. Study observations and caveats: Circulating GvH clones peaking coincided with falling HvG clones soon after transplant.

Sequenced here: unstimulated CD4+ T cells sorted from spleen or lymph node cells, sampled before transplant. This sequence was found in a human donor who was the organ donor for an intestinal transplant.

CDR3 amino acids: CASSPPKTSGGINRRTDTQYF. Written as DNA, the CDR3 is TGCGCCAGCAGCCCTCCCAAGACTAGCGGGGGAATTAATAGGAGGACAGATACGCAGTATTTT. The chain is built from TRBV4-1 and TRBJ2-3, with TRBD2 matching 12 bases. The CDR3 consists of 21 residues. V trimming: 4 bases; J trimming: 3 bases; junction bases outside the gene matches: 20. CDR1 is MGHRA, CDR2 YSYEKL, per germline.